This T cell receptor (beta chain) was observed in a study of patients and donors after allogeneic stem cell transplantation. TCRdb processed the RT-PCR reads anew with MiXCR; each CDR3 protein has one entry. The sample contains about 8,300 distinct CDR3 sequences, 11% of which appear only once. Comment on this clonotype: The final CDR3 position lacks the conserved phenylalanine or tryptophan, pointing to a likely read error.

Sequencing used blood, either unsorted or a sorted T cell fraction (not recorded which). The origin of this receptor is a human donor who was either an allogeneic HSCT recipient or a stem cell or donor lymphocyte infusion donor (not recorded which). It is not recorded whose cells these are; they may come from a transplant donor.

Written as DNA, the CDR3 is TGTGCCAGCAGTTACTCGAGGGACAGTACGAATTCACCCCTCCACTTG. Its protein is CASSYSRDSTNSPLHL. This sequence joins TRBV6-5 and TRBJ1-6; 7 bases align to TRBD1. Germline V gene sequence: CDR1 MNHEY, CDR2 SVGAGI. The CDR3 has 16 residues. J gave up 7 bases and V 0 bases, and 6 bases lay outside the gene matches.